These 26 T cell receptor beta chains were all obtained from the same sample, sequenced in a study of blood T cells in healthy people across ages (dated by TCRdb to 2013 to 2016). Libraries were constructed by 5' RACE. TCRdb shows the sequencer as Illumina HiSeq 2500. A second PCR of roughly 7 to 12 cycles was run with a J-beta primer mix and a sample-barcoded 5' primer. The public reads were quality trimmed at Q25 with fastp and then assembled into clones with MiXCR by TCRdb, keeping productive beta chains. Rows are combined by CDR3 protein, so each entry shows the most common genes and DNA. The sample table holds some 1,500,000 distinct CDR3 sequences, of which approximately 42% were seen once. About 4.1% of the sample comes from the top ten. Material for sequencing was blood. Source of these receptors: a woman between 18 and 29 years old in good health.

V is TRBV4-3 and J is TRBJ2-3; TRBD2 matches 11 bases. V lost 0 bases and J lost 1; bases outside the gene matches: 6. The germline CDR1 and CDR2 sequences are LGHNA and YSLEER. The CDR3 has 18 residues. The CDR3 sequence: CASSQDPPSGGRTDTQYF. Written as DNA, the CDR3 is TGCGCCAGCAGCCAAGATCCCCCTAGCGGGGGGCGCACAGATACGCAGTATTTT.

The chain uses TRBV21-1 and TRBJ1-2; the table's D call TRBD1 went unverified against the DNA. TRBV21-1 represents a pseudogene. This CDR3 is 12 amino acids long. CDR3 residues: CARTGQFYGYTF. The CDR3 DNA follows: TGTGCCAGGACAGGGCAATTCTATGGCTACACCTTC.

The chain combines TRBV6-5 with TRBJ2-1; D call uncertain. Trimming shortened V by 0 bases and J by 0 bases, and 9 bases separated the two germline ends. This CDR3 is 16 amino acids long. Germline V gene lookup returns CDR1 MNHEY and CDR2 SVGAGI. The DNA of the CDR3 is TGTGCCAGCAGTTACTCGCCGGAGCTCTCCTACAATGAGCAGTTCTTC. Amino acid sequence: CASSYSPELSYNEQFF.

V and J are TRBV12-3 or TRBV12-4 and TRBJ2-5; D not certain. Trimming stripped 3 bases from V and 5 bases from J, with 13 bases between. The length of the CDR3 is 14 residues. CDR3 DNA: TGTGCCAGCAGTTTGGTCATGCCTTGGGAGACCCAGTACTTC. As protein: CASSLVMPWETQYF.

This clonotype has a handful of counts. This chain links TRBV20-1 with TRBJ2-1; 11 nucleotides align to TRBD2. There are 15 residues in the CDR3. Germline V gene sequence: CDR1 DFQATT, CDR2 SNEGSKA (reference sequence). V lost 6 bases, J lost 7 bases, and 11 bases stayed unmatched. CDR3 in amino acids: CSAAPVGLAVNEQFF. CDR3 nucleotide sequence: TGCAGTGCAGCACCAGTGGGACTAGCGGTGAATGAGCAGTTCTTC.

The J gene is TRBJ2-7, the V gene TRBV24-1; D perhaps matches TRBD2 (6 bases). The J call may not be correct, given that the DNA end is closer to TRBJ2-4. This CDR3 is 13 amino acids long. Germline V gives CDR1 KGHDR, CDR2 SFDVKD. In DNA form, the CDR3 reads TGTGCCAGGACGGCGGGGTGGGAAAACATTCAGTACTTC. It yields the protein CARTAGWENIQYF.

The rearrangement links TRBV2 to TRBJ2-5; D uncertain. Germline V gives CDR1 SNHLY, CDR2 FYNNEI. The CDR3 extends over 12 amino acids. The ends were cut back, 5 bases at V and 3 bases at J, with 7 bases in the middle. CDR3 residues: CASSRWEETQYF. The CDR3 DNA reads as TGTGCCAGCAGTCGGTGGGAAGAGACCCAGTACTTC.

This clonotype was picked up a small number of times. The chain recombines TRBV13 with TRBJ1-6, with a weak D call TRBD1 (5 bases). Trimming removed 4 bases at V and 7 bases at J, with 17 bases between. Germline V gene sequence: CDR1 PRHDT, CDR2 FYEKMQ (reference sequence). This CDR3 is built from 16 residues. The CDR3 spells CASSSPTELYNSPLHF. CDR3 nucleotides: TGTGCCAGCAGCTCGCCGACAGAGCTTTACAATTCACCCCTCCACTTT. Supplemented by reference TRBV13 and TRBJ1-6, the full variable domain reads AAGVIQSPRHLIKEKRETATLKCYPIPRHDTVYWYQQGPGQDPQFLISFYEKMQSDKGSIPDRFSAQQFSDYHSELNMSSLELGDSALYFCASSSPTELYNSPLHFGNGTRLTVT.

In this sample, this clonotype turned up a few times. The V call is TRBV5-1, the J call TRBJ1-2, with 10 nucleotides matching TRBD1. CDR3 length: 17 residues. The junction had 15 bases not matched to a gene; V was cut back by 4 bases and J by 6 bases. Per germline, CDR1 SGHRS and CDR2 YFSETQ. CDR3 bases: TGCGCCAGCAGCATCGATCCCGGGACAGGGGTTAGTAATGGCTACACCTTC. Its translation: CASSIDPGTGVSNGYTF.

The chain carries TRBV4-1 and TRBJ1-4; D unresolved. Trimming pared 0 bases from V and 11 bases from J, leaving 10 bases between. The CDR3 has 13 amino acids. Germline assignment: CDR1 MGHRA and CDR2 YSYEKL. The CDR3 DNA reads as TGCGCCAGCAGCCAAGATCTCACGAGGAAACTGTTTTTT. Translation gives CASSQDLTRKLFF.

The rearrangement uses TRBV20-1 and TRBJ2-7; D perhaps matches TRBD2 (6 bases). From germline, CDR1 is DFQATT and CDR2 SNEGSKA (reference sequence). V gave up 7 bases and J gave up 1 base, with 14 bases separating them. The CDR3 consists of 13 residues. CDR3: CSERDFESYEQYF. The CDR3 region has the DNA TGCAGTGAACGGGACTTCGAGTCCTACGAGCAGTACTTC.

The V call is TRBV20-1, the J call TRBJ2-3; D call uncertain. Germline V CDR1 and CDR2: DFQATT, SNEGSKA (reference sequence). Between the trimmed V and J ends, which lost 6 bases and 2 bases, there was a span of 18 bases. This CDR3 spans 15 amino acids. CDR3 nucleotides: TGCAGTGCAACCGGGCCATCAACTTTCACAGATACGCAGTATTTT. Protein sequence: CSATGPSTFTDTQYF.

The sample holds a few counts of this clonotype. V is TRBV28 and J is TRBJ2-7, with unresolved D. The V end was cut by 6 bases, the J end by 5 bases, with 5 bases between. Germline CDR1 MDHEN, CDR2 SYDVKM. This CDR3 region has 10 residues. This CDR3 is CASRGNEQYF. The DNA for the CDR3 is TGTGCCAGCAGGGGCAACGAGCAGTACTTC.

The count of this clonotype is one. This chain links TRBV28 with TRBJ1-4; D is possibly TRBD1 (5 bases). Trimming removed 5 bases at V and 6 bases at J, with 13 bases between. The CDR3 is made up of 14 amino acids. Germline CDR1 is MDHEN and CDR2 is SYDVKM. Here the CDR3 reads CASSVDGADEKLFF. The CDR3 DNA follows: TGTGCCAGCAGTGTAGACGGGGCGGATGAAAAACTGTTTTTT.

This clonotype was seen only a few times. The chain combines TRBV2 with TRBJ2-1; D could derive from TRBD1 or TRBD2 (5 bases each). The V gene's germline CDR1 is SNHLY and CDR2 FYNNEI. V shed 3 bases and J shed 0 bases, with 12 bases lying between them. The CDR3 length is 16 residues. CDR3 region: CASSDSSGRSYNEQFF. The CDR3 nucleotides read TGTGCCAGCAGTGATTCATCGGGGCGCTCCTACAATGAGCAGTTCTTC.

This clonotype has a handful of counts. This chain uses TRBV15 with TRBJ1-2; D is ambiguous. The ends were cut back, 1 base at V and 5 bases at J, with 17 bases in the middle. The CDR3 is made up of 16 amino acids. CDR1 is LNHNV, CDR2 YYDKDF, per germline (reference sequence). CDR3 amino acids: CATSRVSGPIRYGYTF. CDR3 DNA: TGTGCCACCAGCAGAGTCTCCGGACCGATCAGATATGGCTACACCTTC. The full variable domain, completed using reference TRBV15 and TRBJ1-2, is DAMVIQNPRYQVTQFGKPVTLSCSQTLNHNVMYWYQQKSSQAPKLLFHYYDKDFNNEADTPDNFQSRRPNTSFCFLDIRSPGLGDTAMYLCATSRVSGPIRYGYTFGSGTRLTVV.

This clonotype was found once. The rearrangement joins TRBV18 to TRBJ1-2, with 7 bases identical to TRBD1. With V trimmed by 3 bases and J by 8 bases, 12 bases remained unmatched. This CDR3 has 15 amino acids. Germline V gene data show CDR1 as KGHSH and CDR2 as LQKENI. CDR3 region: CASSPPTWTDRGYTF. The CDR3 nucleotides are TGTGCCAGCTCACCTCCCACATGGACGGACAGGGGCTACACCTTC. The complete variable domain, with remaining parts taken from reference TRBV18 and TRBJ1-2, reads NAGVMQNPRHLVRRRGQEARLRCSPMKGHSHVYWYRQLPEEGLKFMVYLQKENIIDESGMPKERFSAEFPKEGPSILRIQQVVRGDSAAYFCASSPPTWTDRGYTFGSGTRLTVV.

In DNA form, the CDR3 reads TGTGCCAGCATTGGAAGGACTAGCGGGAGCCCCCAGTACTTC. The encoded protein is CASIGRTSGSPQYF. The chain joins TRBV27 to TRBJ2-7; 13 positions match TRBD2. Germline V lookup: CDR1 MNHEY, CDR2 SMNVEV (reference sequence). Trimming took 7 bases from V and 10 from J; bases not matched to a gene: 10. The CDR3 contains 14 residues.

This chain connects TRBV20-1 to TRBJ1-5, with D possibly being TRBD1 (5 bases). There are 12 residues in the CDR3. Germline assignment: CDR1 DFQATT and CDR2 SNEGSKA (reference sequence). V lost 6 bases and J lost 6, with 12 bases in between. This CDR3 reads CSAVAGPQPQHF. The DNA for the CDR3 is TGCAGTGCCGTCGCAGGGCCTCAGCCCCAGCATTTT.

This clonotype appeared many times. This chain uses TRBV7-2 with TRBJ2-3, with TRBD2 as a possible D gene (5 bases). Germline CDR1 reads SGHTA; CDR2 reads FQGNSA. V lost 1 base and J 0 bases, leaving 14 bases between the germline ends. This CDR3 contains 17 residues. The chain's CDR3 is CASSLGPAGLSTDTQYF. The CDR3 DNA reads TGTGCCAGCAGCTTAGGGCCGGCGGGCCTTAGCACAGATACGCAGTATTTT.

There are a few counts of this clonotype. This chain connects TRBV7-3 to TRBJ2-1; 9 bases are a match to TRBD2. The CDR3 covers 16 residues. Trimming took 5 bases from V and 0 from J; bases not matched to a gene: 5. Germline CDR1 reads SGHTA; CDR2 reads FQGTGA. CDR3 sequence: CASSTDSGSSYNEQFF. In nucleotides, the CDR3 is TGTGCCAGCAGCACCGATAGCGGGAGCTCCTACAATGAGCAGTTCTTC. Together with reference TRBV7-3 and TRBJ2-1, the CDR3 gives the full variable domain: GAGVSQTPSNKVTEKGKYVELRCDPISGHTALYWYRQSLGQGPEFLIYFQGTGAADDSGLPNDRFFAVRPEGSVSTLKIQRTERGDSAVYLCASSTDSGSSYNEQFFGPGTRLTVL.

Remarks on this clonotype: This sequence may be a read error, since a much larger clone differs from it by one base. J is TRBJ1-2 and V is TRBV12-3 or TRBV12-4; no reliable D call. The CDR3 consists of 13 residues. CDR3 residues: CANSLGRTYGYTF. The CDR3 region has the DNA TGTGCCAACAGTTTAGGACGGACCTATGGCTACACCTTC.

This CDR3 reads CSVVRTGETYEQYF. CDR3 in DNA: TGCAGCGTTGTCCGGACAGGAGAGACCTACGAGCAGTACTTC. The chain uses TRBV29-1 and TRBJ2-7; 7 bases agree with TRBD1. J was trimmed by 2 bases and V by 4 bases; bases with no gene match: 8. In germline, CDR1 is SQVTM, CDR2 ANQGSEA. The CDR3 has 14 amino acids.

As for this clonotype: The CDR3 carries no conserved terminal phenylalanine or tryptophan, so it likely arises from a read error. This chain connects TRBV29-1 to TRBJ2-4; 8 nucleotides line up with TRBD1. Germline values: CDR1 SQVTM, CDR2 ANQGSEA. The junction had 14 bases not matched to a gene; V was cut back by 7 bases and J by 0 bases. The CDR3 spans 17 residues. The CDR3 spells CSARKRGGTGAKNIQYL. The DNA for the CDR3 is TGCAGCGCTCGCAAGAGGGGTGGGACAGGAGCCAAAAACATTCAGTACCTC.

This clonotype showed up just a few times. The CDR3 spells CASSPEAGNTIYF. In DNA form, the CDR3 reads TGTGCCAGCAGCCCCGAAGCTGGAAACACCATATATTTT. The rearrangement uses TRBV7-3 and TRBJ1-3; D is unresolved. This CDR3 has 13 amino acids. V lost 5 bases and J lost 2, with 7 bases in between. CDR1 SGHTA and CDR2 FQGTGA come from the germline V gene.

About this clonotype itself: A much larger clonotype is one base distant, so this may be a read error. V gene TRBV4-3 combines with J gene TRBJ2-1, with 7 bases that match TRBD1. Germline CDR1 and CDR2: LGHNA and YSLEER. Trimming cost V 4 bases and J 10 bases; bases outside gene matches: 13. The CDR3 loop spans 15 amino acids. The CDR3 spells CASSLSGTEPYEQFF. CDR3 bases: TGCGCCAGCAGCCTCTCCGGGACAGAGCCCTACGAGCAGTTCTTC.